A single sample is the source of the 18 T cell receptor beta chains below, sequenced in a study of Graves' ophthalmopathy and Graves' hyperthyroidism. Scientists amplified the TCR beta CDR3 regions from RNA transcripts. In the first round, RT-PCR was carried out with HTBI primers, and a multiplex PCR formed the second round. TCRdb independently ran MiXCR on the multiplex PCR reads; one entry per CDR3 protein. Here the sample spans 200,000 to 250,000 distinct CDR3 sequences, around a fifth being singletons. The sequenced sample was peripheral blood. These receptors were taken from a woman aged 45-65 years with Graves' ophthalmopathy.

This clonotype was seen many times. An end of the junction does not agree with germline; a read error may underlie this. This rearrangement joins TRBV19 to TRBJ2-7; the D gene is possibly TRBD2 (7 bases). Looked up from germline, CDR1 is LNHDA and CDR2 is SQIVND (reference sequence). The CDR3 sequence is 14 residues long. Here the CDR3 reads CAEKGEGSIYEQGF. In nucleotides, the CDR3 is TGTGCCGAGAAGGGGGAGGGATCTATCTACGAGCAAGGGTTC.

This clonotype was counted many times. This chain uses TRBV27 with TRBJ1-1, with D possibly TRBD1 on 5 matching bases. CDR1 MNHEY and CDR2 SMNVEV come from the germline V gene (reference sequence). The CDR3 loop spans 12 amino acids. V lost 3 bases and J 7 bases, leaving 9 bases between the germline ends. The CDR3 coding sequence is TGTGCCAGCAGTTTCCCTGGGGGTGAAGCTTTCTTT. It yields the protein CASSFPGGEAFF.

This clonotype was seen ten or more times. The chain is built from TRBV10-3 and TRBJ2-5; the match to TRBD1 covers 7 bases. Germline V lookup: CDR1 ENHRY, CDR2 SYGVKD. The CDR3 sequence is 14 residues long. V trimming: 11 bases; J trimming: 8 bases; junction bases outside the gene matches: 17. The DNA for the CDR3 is TGTGCCGTAGGGGGCCGAGACGTGCTCGAAACCCAGTACTTC. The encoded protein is CAVGGRDVLETQYF.

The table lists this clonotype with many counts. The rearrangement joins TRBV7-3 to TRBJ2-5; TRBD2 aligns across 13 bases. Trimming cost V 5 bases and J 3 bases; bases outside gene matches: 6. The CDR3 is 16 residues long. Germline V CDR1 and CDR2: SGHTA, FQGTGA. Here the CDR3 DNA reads TGTGCCAGCAGCCCGGGGACTAGCGGGACTAAAGAGACCCAGTACTTC. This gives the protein CASSPGTSGTKETQYF.

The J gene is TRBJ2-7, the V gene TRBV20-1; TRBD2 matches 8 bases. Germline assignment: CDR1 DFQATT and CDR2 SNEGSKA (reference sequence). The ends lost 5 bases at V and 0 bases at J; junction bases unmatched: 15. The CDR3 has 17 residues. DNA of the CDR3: TGCAGTGCTCAGCCGGGAGAAGGTGCGGGAGGCTCCTACGAGCAGTACTTC. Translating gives CSAQPGEGAGGSYEQYF.

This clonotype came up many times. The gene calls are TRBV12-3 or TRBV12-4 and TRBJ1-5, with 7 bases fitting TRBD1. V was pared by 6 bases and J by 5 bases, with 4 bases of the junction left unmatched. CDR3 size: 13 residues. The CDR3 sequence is CASRQGVHQPQHF. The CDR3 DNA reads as TGTGCCAGCAGGCAGGGGGTTCATCAGCCCCAGCATTTT.

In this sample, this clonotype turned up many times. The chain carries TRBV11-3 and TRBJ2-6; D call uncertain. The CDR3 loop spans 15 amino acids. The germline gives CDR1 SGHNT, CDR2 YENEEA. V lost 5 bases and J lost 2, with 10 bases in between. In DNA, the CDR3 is TGTGCCAGCAGCCCTGGGAACACTGGGGCCAACGTCCTGACTTTC. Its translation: CASSPGNTGANVLTF.

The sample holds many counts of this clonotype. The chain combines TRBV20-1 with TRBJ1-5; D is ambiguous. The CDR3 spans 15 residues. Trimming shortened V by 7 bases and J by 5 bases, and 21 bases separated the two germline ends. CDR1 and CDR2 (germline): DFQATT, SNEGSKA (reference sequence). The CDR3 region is CSGKSGRARYQPQHF. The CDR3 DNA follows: TGCAGTGGAAAGAGTGGAAGGGCGCGGTATCAGCCCCAGCATTTT.

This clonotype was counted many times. This CDR3 is CASSLAFTGILETQYF. The CDR3 DNA sequence: TGCGCCAGCAGCTTGGCGTTTACAGGGATCTTGGAGACCCAGTACTTC. This chain joins TRBV5-1 and TRBJ2-5, with D perhaps matching TRBD1 (6 bases). V was trimmed by 0 bases and J by 5 bases, leaving 17 bases between them. Germline CDR1 reads SGHRS; CDR2 reads YFSETQ. The CDR3 spans 16 residues.

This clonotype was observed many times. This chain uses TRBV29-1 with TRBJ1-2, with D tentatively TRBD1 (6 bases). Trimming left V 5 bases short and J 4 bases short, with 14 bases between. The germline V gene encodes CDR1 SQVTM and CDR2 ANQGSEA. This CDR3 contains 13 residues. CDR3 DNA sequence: TGCAGCGTTACCCATCAGACAGGCTATGGCTACACCTTC. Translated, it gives CSVTHQTGYGYTF.

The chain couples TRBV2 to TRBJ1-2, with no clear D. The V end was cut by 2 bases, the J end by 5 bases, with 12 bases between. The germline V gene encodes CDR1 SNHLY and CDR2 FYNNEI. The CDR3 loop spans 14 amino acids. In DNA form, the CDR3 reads TGTGCCAGCAGTGAATCAGGACGGAGTTATGGCTACACCTTC. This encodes CASSESGRSYGYTF.

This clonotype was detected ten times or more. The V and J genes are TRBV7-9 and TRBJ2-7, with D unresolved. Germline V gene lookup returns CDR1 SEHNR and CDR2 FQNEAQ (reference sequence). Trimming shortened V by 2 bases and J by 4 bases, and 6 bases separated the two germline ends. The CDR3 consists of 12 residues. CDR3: CASSLNGYEQYF. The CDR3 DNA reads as TGTGCCAGCAGCTTAAATGGATACGAGCAGTACTTC.

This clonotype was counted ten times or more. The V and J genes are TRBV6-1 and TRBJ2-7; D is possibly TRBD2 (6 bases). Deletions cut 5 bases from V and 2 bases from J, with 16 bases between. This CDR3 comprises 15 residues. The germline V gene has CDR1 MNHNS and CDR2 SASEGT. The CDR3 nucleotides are TGTGCCAGCAGTCCCCGGCGGGGCGTACCCTACGAGCAGTACTTC. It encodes CASSPRRGVPYEQYF.

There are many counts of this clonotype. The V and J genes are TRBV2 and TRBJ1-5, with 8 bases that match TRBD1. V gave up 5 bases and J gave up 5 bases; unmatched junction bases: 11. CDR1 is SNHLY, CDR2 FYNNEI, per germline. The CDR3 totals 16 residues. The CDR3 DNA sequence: TGTGCCAGCAGTCAGGACAGGGTGAGAGGCGATCAGCCCCAGCATTTT. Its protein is CASSQDRVRGDQPQHF.

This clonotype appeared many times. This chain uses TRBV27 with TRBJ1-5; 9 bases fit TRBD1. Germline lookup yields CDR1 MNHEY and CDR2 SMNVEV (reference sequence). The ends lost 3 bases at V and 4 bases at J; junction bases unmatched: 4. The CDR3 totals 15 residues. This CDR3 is CASSFLGQGNQPQHF. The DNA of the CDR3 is TGTGCCAGCAGTTTTCTGGGACAGGGTAATCAGCCCCAGCATTTT.

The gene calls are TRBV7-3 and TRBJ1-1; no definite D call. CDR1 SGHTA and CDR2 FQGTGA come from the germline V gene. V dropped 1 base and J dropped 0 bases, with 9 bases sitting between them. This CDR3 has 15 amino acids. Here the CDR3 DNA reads TGTGCCAGCAGCTTAAGTGCCGGAGTGAACACTGAAGCTTTCTTT. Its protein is CASSLSAGVNTEAFF.

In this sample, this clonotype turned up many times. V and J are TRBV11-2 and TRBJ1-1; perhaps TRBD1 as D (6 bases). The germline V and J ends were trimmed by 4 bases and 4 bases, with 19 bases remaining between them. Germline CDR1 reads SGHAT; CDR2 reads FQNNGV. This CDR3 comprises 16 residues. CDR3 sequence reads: CASSSAVGRGSTEAFF. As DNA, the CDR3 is TGTGCCAGCAGCTCCGCGGTCGGGAGGGGGTCCACTGAAGCTTTCTTT.

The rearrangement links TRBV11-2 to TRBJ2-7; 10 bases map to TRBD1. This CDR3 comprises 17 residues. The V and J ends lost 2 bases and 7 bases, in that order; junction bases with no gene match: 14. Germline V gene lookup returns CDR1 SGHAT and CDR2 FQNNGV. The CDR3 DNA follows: TGTGCCAGCAGCTTAACCGGGACAGGGGTTCTCGGTAGAGAGCAGTACTTC. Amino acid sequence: CASSLTGTGVLGREQYF.